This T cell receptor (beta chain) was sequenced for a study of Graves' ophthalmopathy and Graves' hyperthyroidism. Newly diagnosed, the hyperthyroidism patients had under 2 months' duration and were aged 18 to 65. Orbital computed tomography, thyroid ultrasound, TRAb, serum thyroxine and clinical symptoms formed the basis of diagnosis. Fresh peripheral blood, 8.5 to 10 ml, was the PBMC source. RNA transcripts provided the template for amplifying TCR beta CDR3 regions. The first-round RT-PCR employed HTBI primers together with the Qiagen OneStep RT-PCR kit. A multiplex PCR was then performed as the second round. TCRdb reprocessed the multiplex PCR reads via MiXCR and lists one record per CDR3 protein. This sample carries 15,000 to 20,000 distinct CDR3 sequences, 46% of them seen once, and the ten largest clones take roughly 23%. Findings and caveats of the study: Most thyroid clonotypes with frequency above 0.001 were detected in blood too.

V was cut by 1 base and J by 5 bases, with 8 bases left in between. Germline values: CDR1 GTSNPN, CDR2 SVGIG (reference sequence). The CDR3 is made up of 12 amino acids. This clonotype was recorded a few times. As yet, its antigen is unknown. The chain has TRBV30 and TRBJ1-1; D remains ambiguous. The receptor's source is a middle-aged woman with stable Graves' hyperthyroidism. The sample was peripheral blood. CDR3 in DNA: TGTGCCTGGAGTGAAGGATGGACTGAAGCTTTCTTT. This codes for CAWSEGWTEAFF.